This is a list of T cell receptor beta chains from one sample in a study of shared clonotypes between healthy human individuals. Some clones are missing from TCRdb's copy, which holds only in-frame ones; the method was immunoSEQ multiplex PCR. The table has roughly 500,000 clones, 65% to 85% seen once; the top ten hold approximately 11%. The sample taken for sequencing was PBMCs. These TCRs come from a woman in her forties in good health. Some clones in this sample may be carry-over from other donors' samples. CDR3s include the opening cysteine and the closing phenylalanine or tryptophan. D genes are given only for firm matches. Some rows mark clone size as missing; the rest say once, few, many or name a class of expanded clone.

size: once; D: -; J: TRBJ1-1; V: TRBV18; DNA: TGTGCCAGCTCAGACGACATTTTGGTGGCTGAAGCTTTCTTT; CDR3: CASSDDILVAEAFF
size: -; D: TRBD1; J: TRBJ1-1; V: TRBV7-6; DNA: TGTGCCAGCAGCTTAAACACGGCAGGGGGCAGTGAAGCTTTCTTT; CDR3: CASSLNTAGGSEAFF
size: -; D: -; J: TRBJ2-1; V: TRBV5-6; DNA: TGTGCCAGCAGCCGGACCAGCTCCCTTTACGATGAGCAGTTCTTC; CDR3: CASSRTSSLYDEQFF
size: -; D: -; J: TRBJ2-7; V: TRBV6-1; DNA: TGTGCCAGCAGTGGGAGGAATTACGAGCAGTACTTC; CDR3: CASSGRNYEQYF
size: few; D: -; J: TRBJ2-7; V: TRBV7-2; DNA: TGTGCCAGCAGCTTAGTGGGGATGCCGGCCGAGCAGTACTTC; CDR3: CASSLVGMPAEQYF
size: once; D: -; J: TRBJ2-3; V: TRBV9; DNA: TGTGCCAGCAGCCTCCCCGTCGGGAGAATTACAGATACGCAGTATTTT; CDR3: CASSLPVGRITDTQYF
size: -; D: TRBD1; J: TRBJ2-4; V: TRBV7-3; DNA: TGTGCCAGCAGCACGGACAGGGGGGAAGGCAAAAACATTCAGTACTTC; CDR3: CASSTDRGEGKNIQYF
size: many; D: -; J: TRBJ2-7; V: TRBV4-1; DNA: TGCGCCAGCAGCCAACAGGGAGCTCGCTCCTACGAGCAGTACTTC; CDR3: CASSQQGARSYEQYF
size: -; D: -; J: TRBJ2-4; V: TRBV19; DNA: TGTGCCAGTAGTATCCACAGGCGAATCGTAGCCAAAAACATTCAGTACTTC; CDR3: CASSIHRRIVAKNIQYF
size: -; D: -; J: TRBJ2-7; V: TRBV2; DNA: TGTGCCAGCAGTGAAGCCCATTTCGACGAGCAGTACTTC; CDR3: CASSEAHFDEQYF